The 8 T cell receptor beta chains listed next were all sequenced from one sample in a study of T cells in women clearing cervical HPV infection. Here immunoSEQ multiplex PCR was the method, and the copy in TCRdb shows in-frame clones only, minus some. The sample's table shows 25,000 to 30,000 clones. Sequenced sample: blood buffy coat. The receptors were gathered from a woman between 18 and 70 years old with a cervical HPV16 infection that either progressed to CIN3+ or cleared (not recorded which).

In regard to this clone: The DNA ends 3 residues before the CDR3 does, and the rest of the CDR3 is filled in from the germline J gene. V gene TRBV18 combines with J gene TRBJ2-3; 8 bases fit TRBD2. Germline V gene lookup returns CDR1 KGHSH and CDR2 LQKENI. The CDR3 has 15 residues. CDR3 sequence: CASSRRGGTQETQYF. The sequenced CDR3 bases are TGTGCCAGCTCGCGACGCGGGGGGACTCAAGAGACG. The whole variable domain, filled in from reference TRBV18 and TRBJ2-3, reads NAGVMQNPRHLVRRRGQEARLRCSPMKGHSHVYWYRQLPEEGLKFMVYLQKENIIDESGMPKERFSAEFPKEGPSILRIQQVVRGDSAAYFCASSRRGGTQETQYFGPGTRLTVL.

A word on this clone: The read halts 3 residues ahead of the CDR3 end, with the missing end drawn from the germline J gene. The chain recombines TRBV7-9 with TRBJ2-2; TRBD1 aligns across 8 bases. Germline V gives CDR1 SEHNR, CDR2 FQNEAQ (reference sequence). This CDR3 has 14 residues. Incomplete CDR3 DNA: TGTGCCAGCAGCTCAAGACAGGGGATGGTACGG. This gives the protein CASSSRQGMVR. From start to end, the CDR3 is CASSSRQGMVRLFF.

As regards this clone: The read comes to an end 3 residues before the CDR3 does, leaving the germline J gene to fill in the end. The chain has TRBV19 and TRBJ1-5; TRBD1 matches 7 bases. Germline V lookup: CDR1 LNHDA, CDR2 SQIVND (reference sequence). After removal of 3 bases from V and 4 bases from J, the junction contained 9 bases not matched to a gene. The CDR3 spans 16 residues. The CDR3: CASSIDRAPYNQPQHF. CDR3 DNA (partial): TGTGCCAGTAGTATCGACAGGGCTCCCTATAATCAGCCC. Full variable domain (rest looked up from reference TRBV19 and TRBJ1-5): DGGITQSPKYLFRKEGQNVTLSCEQNLNHDAMYWYRQDPGQGLRLIYYSQIVNDFQKGDIAEGYSVSREKKESFPLTVTSAQKNPTAFYLCASSIDRAPYNQPQHFGDGTRLSIL.

Comments on this clone: The read finishes 3 residues shy of the CDR3 end, and the germline J gene is used to complete it. This chain uses TRBV5-1 with TRBJ2-5, with 7 positions matching TRBD2. With V trimmed by 3 bases and J by 1 base, 3 bases remained unmatched. CDR3 length: 14 residues. Per the germline V gene, CDR1 is SGHRS and CDR2 is YFSETQ. CDR3 protein: CASSSGLVQETQYF. The DNA read from the CDR3 is TGCGCCAGCAGCTCCGGACTAGTCCAAGAGACC.

For this clone: The read ends 3 residues early relative to the CDR3; the germline J gene fills the gap. The rearrangement joins TRBV2 to TRBJ1-1; perhaps TRBD1 as D (6 bases). The CDR3 consists of 14 residues. CDR1 SNHLY and CDR2 FYNNEI come from the germline V gene. Trimming took 6 bases from V and 7 from J, leaving 18 bases between them. The DNA read from the CDR3 is TGTGCCAGCAGAGAACGAGGACAGTCCCTTGAA. Amino acid sequence: CASRERGQSLE. The complete CDR3 reads CASRERGQSLEAFF.

Concerning this clone itself: The read is 3 residues too short to cover the CDR3 end, so that end is filled in from the germline J gene. V usage is TRBV6-2 or TRBV6-3 and J usage is TRBJ1-4, with TRBD1 matching 7 bases. The J segment lost 8 bases and the V segment lost 4 bases, leaving 7 bases of the junction unmatched. The CDR3 runs 14 residues. Per the germline V gene, CDR1 is MNHEY and CDR2 is SVGEGT. Incomplete CDR3 DNA: TGTGCCAGCAGTTCCGCAGGGGGAGGAGAAAAA. As protein: CASSSAGGGEK. Given in full, the CDR3 is CASSSAGGGEKLFF.

A remark on this clone: The read terminates 3 residues before the CDR3 end, so the remaining end is supplied by the germline J gene. The V and J genes are TRBV7-9 and TRBJ1-2, with TRBD1 matching over 8 bases. This CDR3 has 13 residues. Germline V gene data show CDR1 as SEHNR and CDR2 as FQNEAQ (reference sequence). The CDR3 bases that were read are TGTGCCAGCAGCCGAGGACAGGGCGGGGGC. It is translated as CASSRGQGGG. Given in full, the CDR3 is CASSRGQGGGYTF.

As for this clone: The read gets to within 3 residues of the CDR3 end, and the germline J gene fills in the rest. The V call is TRBV2, the J call TRBJ1-6; perhaps TRBD1 as D (5 bases). The CDR3 has 15 residues. Germline CDR1 and CDR2: SNHLY and FYNNEI. V lost 6 bases to trimming and J lost 4 bases, with 13 bases between them. Incomplete CDR3 DNA: TGTGCCAGCAGCAGGGATAAGGGATATAATTCACCC. Its protein is CASSRDKGYNSP. The CDR3 in its entirety is CASSRDKGYNSPLHF.